This record looks at one TCR beta chain sequence and its context. As originally analysed: Amplification with reference gene primers provided the estimates of nucleated cell counts. Sequencing was performed with immunoSEQ multiplex PCR; in TCRdb, only in-frame clones are kept and a portion is missing. V and J calls and clone size are given by that table; D and trimming were obtained from the DNA. The table has 80,000 to 95,000 clones, around 90% seen once. The sample is drawn from a study of blood T cell repertoires in COVID-19. With 6 bases clipped from V and 3 bases from J, the junction kept 11 bases outside the gene matches. The germline CDR1 and CDR2 sequences are MGHDK and SYGVNS. CDR3 length: 16 residues.

This receptor was identified in a man aged 70-80 years with acute or convalescent COVID-19. The chain uses TRBV25-1 and TRBJ1-1; 9 nucleotides agree with TRBD1. The source material was peripheral blood. CDR3 in amino acids: CASRQGARSSYTEAFF. The DNA for the CDR3 is TGTGCCAGCAGACAGGGGGCTAGAAGTTCGTACACTGAAGCTTTCTTT.